This passage covers 10 T cell receptor beta chains from one sample sequenced in a study of cytomegalovirus exposure and HLA in healthy donors. It was with 60 Vbeta and 13 Jbeta primers that the PCR ran. Data came from immunoSEQ multiplex PCR; TCRdb stores just in-frame clones and leaves some out. The sample yields 150,000 to 200,000 clones, around 77% seen once. Sequenced sample: PBMCs. The receptors were sampled from a man aged 50 to 59 in good health and CMV-seropositive.

The chain recombines TRBV27 with TRBJ2-7; the D gene is possibly TRBD1 (6 bases). Germline V lookup: CDR1 MNHEY, CDR2 SMNVEV (reference sequence). The CDR3 has 16 residues. V was pared by 8 bases and J by 2 bases, with 22 bases between. CDR3 bases: TGTGCCAGCGGAATTCTTTACGGGACAAGGACCTACGAGCAGTACTTC. Translation: CASGILYGTRTYEQYF.

The chain has TRBV7-8 and TRBJ1-5; maybe TRBD1 (5 bases). V lost 5 bases, J lost 0 bases, and 17 bases lay in between. The CDR3 runs 17 residues. The V gene's germline CDR1 is SGHVS and CDR2 FQNEAQ. For the CDR3, the DNA is TGTGCCAGCAGCCCCCGGCCCAGACAGAATAGCAATCAGCCCCAGCATTTT. This encodes CASSPRPRQNSNQPQHF.

Concerning this clone itself: Other DNA sequences of this sample code for an identical CDR3. The chain joins TRBV5-1 to TRBJ1-5; 7 bases map to TRBD1. Germline V CDR1 and CDR2: SGHRS, YFSETQ. Germline trimming cut 0 bases from V and 7 bases from J; bases unmatched to any gene: 7. CDR3 size: 15 residues. The CDR3 bases are TGCGCCAGCAGCTTGGGTGGTCAGGGGGACCAGCCCCAGCATTTT. It translates to CASSLGGQGDQPQHF. Full variable domain (rest looked up from reference TRBV5-1 and TRBJ1-5): KAGVTQTPRYLIKTRGQQVTLSCSPISGHRSVSWYQQTPGQGLQFLFEYFSETQRNKGNFPGRFSGRQFSNSRSEMNVSTLELGDSALYLCASSLGGQGDQPQHFGDGTRLSIL.

V gene TRBV30 combines with J gene TRBJ2-7, with 8 bases matching TRBD1. The V gene end was trimmed by 1 base and the J gene end by 5 bases; junction bases not matched to a gene: 10. Germline V gene data show CDR1 as GTSNPN and CDR2 as SVGIG (reference sequence). The CDR3 extends over 15 amino acids. The CDR3 here is CAWSDTGGSGNEQYF. The CDR3 nucleotides read TGTGCCTGGAGTGACACAGGGGGGTCAGGGAACGAGCAGTACTTC. Full variable domain (rest looked up from reference TRBV30 and TRBJ2-7): SQTIHQWPATLVQPVGSPLSLECTVEGTSNPNLYWYRQAAGRGLQLLFYSVGIGQISSEVPQNLSASRPQDRQFILSSKKLLLSDSGFYLCAWSDTGGSGNEQYFGPGTRLTVT.

This chain links TRBV7-2 with TRBJ2-7, with 13 bases that match TRBD2. Germline CDR1 reads SGHTA; CDR2 reads FQGNSA. The CDR3 totals 17 residues. The V gene end was trimmed by 5 bases and the J gene end by 0 bases; junction bases not matched to a gene: 7. This CDR3 is CASSTGTSGALSYEQYF. The CDR3 DNA sequence: TGTGCCAGCAGCACAGGGACTAGCGGGGCCCTCTCCTACGAGCAGTACTTC. Combining the CDR3 with reference TRBV7-2 and TRBJ2-7 gives the whole variable domain GAGVSQSPSNKVTEKGKDVELRCDPISGHTALYWYRQSLGQGLEFLIYFQGNSAPDKSGLPSDRFSAERTGGSVSTLTIQRTQQEDSAVYLCASSTGTSGALSYEQYFGPGTRLTVT.

The chain has TRBV7-8 and TRBJ1-1, with TRBD1 matching 9 bases. The V gene's germline CDR1 is SGHVS and CDR2 FQNEAQ. V lost 4 bases to trimming and J lost 5 bases; unmatched junction nucleotides: 23. The CDR3 runs 20 residues. CDR3 sequence: CASSYPSFGTGKGRGTEAFF. The CDR3 nucleotides are TGTGCCAGCAGCTACCCCTCCTTCGGGACAGGGAAGGGGAGGGGGACTGAAGCTTTCTTT.

The chain links TRBV2 to TRBJ1-1; perhaps TRBD1 as D (5 bases). From germline, CDR1 is SNHLY and CDR2 FYNNEI. V dropped 0 bases and J dropped 11 bases, with 13 bases sitting between them. The CDR3 length is 13 residues. CDR3 residues: CASSEAQGLGAFF. DNA of the CDR3: TGTGCCAGCAGTGAAGCTCAGGGTCTCGGGGCTTTCTTT.

V gene TRBV4-3 combines with J gene TRBJ2-1; 14 bases fit TRBD2. The germline V gene encodes CDR1 LGHNA and CDR2 YSLEER. After removal of 1 base from V and 4 bases from J, the junction contained 0 bases not matched to a gene. This CDR3 is 16 amino acids long. This chain's CDR3 is CASSQGLAGGYNEQFF. The CDR3, as DNA: TGCGCCAGCAGCCAAGGACTAGCGGGGGGGTACAATGAGCAGTTCTTC.

The chain is built from TRBV6-6 and TRBJ2-7; the match to TRBD1 covers 7 bases. Germline V gives CDR1 MNHNY, CDR2 SVGAGI (reference sequence). The CDR3 consists of 16 residues. Losses at the gene ends were 6 bases for V and 3 bases for J; bases not matched to a gene: 14. The CDR3 DNA reads TGTGCCAGCAGGGGAAGGACAGGCCCTAAGGTCTACGAGCAGTACTTC. Amino acid sequence: CASRGRTGPKVYEQYF.

The chain links TRBV25-1 to TRBJ1-1; D gene uncertain. This CDR3 spans 14 amino acids. Germline V lookup: CDR1 MGHDK, CDR2 SYGVNS. V dropped 6 bases and J dropped 0 bases, with 11 bases sitting between them. The CDR3 is CASSLADLNTEAFF. In DNA, the CDR3 is TGTGCCAGCAGCCTTGCAGACTTGAACACTGAAGCTTTCTTT.